These T cell receptor beta chains were read from a single sample in a study of blood T cell repertoires in COVID-19. Measured with immunoSEQ multiplex PCR; TCRdb has only the in-frame clones, and not every one. The sample lists about 310,000 clones, over 75% occurring once. Sample: peripheral blood. These TCRs come from a man aged 50 to 60 with active or convalescent COVID-19. CDR3s include the opening cysteine and the closing phenylalanine or tryptophan. A D gene is named only where the DNA matches it firmly. Size tells how often a clone was seen (once, few, many) or the class of an expanded clone, and some rows leave it out.

>TRBJ2-1|once|.|TRBV1
TGCACCAGCAGCCAAGGGATACTAGCGGGGCCTATCAATGAGCAGTTCTTC
CTSSQGILAGPINEQFF
>TRBJ2-3|.|TRBD1|TRBV5-1
TGCGCCAGCAGCCCCCGGACAGGGGGCATTTCAGATACGCAGTATTTT
CASSPRTGGISDTQYF
>TRBJ1-2|.|TRBD1|TRBV30
TGTGCCTGGAGTTCCCCCGGGACAGAACACTATGGCTACACCTTC
CAWSSPGTEHYGYTF
>TRBJ2-3|.|.|TRBV19
TGTGCCAGTAGACCCCAGGGGCCGGGTGATGGTACGCAGTATTTT
CASRPQGPGDGTQYF
>TRBJ1-6|.|TRBD1|TRBV5-5
TGTGCCAGCAGCGGAAGGACAGGGACGGGAAATTCACCCCTCCACTTT
CASSGRTGTGNSPLHF
>TRBJ2-7|.|TRBD2|TRBV10-3
TGTGCCATCAGCGCCCAGGTCGGGGGGTCGAGTTACGAGCAGTACTTC
CAISAQVGGSSYEQYF
>TRBJ1-4|.|.|TRBV2
TGTGCCAGCAGCCTCCACCGGGACTCGACTAATGAAAAACTGTTTTTT
CASSLHRDSTNEKLFF
>TRBJ1-2|.|.|TRBV5-1
TGCGCCAGCAGCTTGGCCGGGGGTAGAGGTGACGATGGCTACACCTTC
CASSLAGGRGDDGYTF
>TRBJ1-3|once|.|TRBV4-3
TGCGCCAGCAGCCAAGCCGGGACAAACTCTGGAAACACCATATATTTT
CASSQAGTNSGNTIYF
>TRBJ2-1|.|.|TRBV28
TGTGCCAGCAGTTTGAGTCAGGGTGTTTACAATGAGCAGTTCTTC
CASSLSQGVYNEQFF
>TRBJ2-7|many|TRBD2|TRBV5-6
TGTGCCAGCAGCTTGGGACTAGCGAGTACCTACGAGCAGTACTTC
CASSLGLASTYEQYF
>TRBJ1-1|.|.|TRBV19
TGTGCCAGTAGTCCCCGGTCGTTTGTGAGGACTGAAGCTTTCTTT
CASSPRSFVRTEAFF
>TRBJ1-2|once|TRBD1|TRBV7-8
TGTGCCATAGACAGGGGAGGCTACACCTTC
CAIDRGGYTF
>TRBJ1-2|.|TRBD1|TRBV27
TGTGCCAGCAGTTCCGGACAGGATAACTATGGCTACACCTTC
CASSSGQDNYGYTF